Listed below are T cell receptor beta chains from one sample, sequenced in a study of control samples from healthy donors and cancer patients. The table came from immunoSEQ multiplex PCR; TCRdb's copy has only in-frame clones and leaves some out. The sample includes under 200,000 clones, around 93% of them seen just once. The specimen sequenced was blood. These receptors were collected from a woman in her fifties or sixties in good health. CDR3s include the opening cysteine and the closing phenylalanine or tryptophan. D genes are given only for firm matches. Clone size is given for some rows only: seen once, a few or many times, or a class if the clone is expanded.

CASSLGGIIRQPQHF,TGTGCCAGCAGCTTGGGCGGTATCATTCGTCAGCCCCAGCATTTT,NA,TRBV5-5,TRBJ1-5,15,NA
CAWPGSNTEAFF,TGTGCCTGGCCTGGATCGAACACTGAAGCTTTCTTT,NA,TRBV7-9,TRBJ1-1,12,NA
CASSLRSGVDLETQYF,TGTGCCAGCAGCTTAAGATCAGGGGTCGACTTGGAGACCCAGTACTTC,NA,TRBV11-2,TRBJ2-5,16,NA
CASSLTGDTEAFF,TGTGCCAGCAGCTTAACAGGGGACACTGAAGCTTTCTTT,TRBD1,TRBV7-9,TRBJ1-1,13,NA
CASSQDSGRQPQHF,TGTGCCAGCAGCCAAGACAGTGGACGTCAGCCCCAGCATTTT,NA,TRBV3-1/TRBV3-2,TRBJ1-5,14,NA
CASTLTGTSFRISPLHF,TGTGCCAGCACCCTTACCGGGACCTCTTTTCGGATTTCACCCCTCCACTTT,NA,TRBV28,TRBJ1-6,17,few
CASSYSSASHRETQYF,TGTGCCAGCAGTTACTCGTCGGCATCCCATCGGGAGACCCAGTACTTC,NA,TRBV6-2/TRBV6-3,TRBJ2-5,16,NA
CASNTGGVSYEQYF,TGTGCCAGCAATACAGGGGGCGTCTCCTACGAGCAGTACTTC,TRBD1,TRBV6-5,TRBJ2-7,14,NA
CASSASKAGYTF,TGTGCCAGCAGCGCGTCGAAGGCTGGCTACACCTTC,NA,TRBV9,TRBJ1-2,12,NA
CASSYAGTRMYGYTF,TGTGCCAGCAGTTACGCAGGGACGAGGATGTATGGCTACACCTTC,NA,TRBV6-5,TRBJ1-2,15,NA
CASSMDLRGSPLHF,TGTGCCAGCAGTATGGACCTGCGGGGATCACCCCTCCACTTT,NA,TRBV2,TRBJ1-6,14,NA
CASSLGGVYGNTIYF,TGTGCCAGCAGCTTAGGAGGGGTTTATGGAAACACCATATATTTT,NA,TRBV7-9,TRBJ1-3,15,NA
CASSVKGANEQYF,TGTGCCAGCAGCGTCAAGGGGGCGAACGAGCAGTACTTC,TRBD1,TRBV9,TRBJ2-7,13,NA
CASSINGGASNQPQHF,TGTGCCAGTAGTATTAACGGGGGGGCCAGCAATCAGCCCCAGCATTTT,NA,TRBV19,TRBJ1-5,16,NA
CASSFGEDTANTEAFF,TGTGCCAGCTCATTTGGTGAAGACACAGCGAACACTGAAGCTTTCTTT,NA,TRBV18,TRBJ1-1,16,NA
CASSNWAGTGSYEQYF,TGTGCCAGCAGCAATTGGGCCGGGACAGGGTCCTACGAGCAGTACTTC,TRBD1,TRBV5-8,TRBJ2-7,16,NA
CASSVGSTDTQYF,TGTGCCAGCAGTGTAGGCAGCACAGATACGCAGTATTTT,NA,TRBV6-4,TRBJ2-3,13,NA
CASSIIDRGPETQYF,TGTGCCAGTAGTATTATCGACAGGGGGCCCGAGACCCAGTACTTC,TRBD1,TRBV19,TRBJ2-5,15,NA
CASRLALVVDQPQHF,TGTGCAAGTCGCTTAGCGCTTGTAGTGGATCAGCCCCAGCATTTT,NA,TRBV12-2,TRBJ1-5,15,NA
CASSLQTVNYGYTF,TGCGCCAGCAGCTTACAGACAGTCAACTATGGCTACACCTTC,NA,TRBV5-1,TRBJ1-2,14,NA
CASSLVGSGTAYGYTF,TGTGCCAGCAGCTTAGTTGGTTCCGGGACAGCCTATGGCTACACCTTC,TRBD1,TRBV7-9,TRBJ1-2,16,NA
CASSLDIFSYNEQFF,TGTGCCAGCAGCTTGGACATTTTCTCCTACAATGAGCAGTTCTTC,NA,TRBV5-8,TRBJ2-1,15,NA
CASSPAIGTGSTEAFF,TGTGCCAGCTCACCCGCAATCGGGACAGGGAGCACTGAAGCTTTCTTT,TRBD1,TRBV18,TRBJ1-1,16,NA
CASTEGPAQETQYF,TGTGCCAGCACCGAGGGGCCAGCACAAGAGACCCAGTACTTC,NA,TRBV7-8,TRBJ2-5,14,NA
CSVLTENYGYTF,TGCAGCGTTCTGACAGAAAACTATGGCTACACCTTC,NA,TRBV29-1,TRBJ1-2,12,NA
CASSYSILVNDEQFF,TGTGCCAGCAGTTACTCGATACTAGTCAACGATGAGCAGTTCTTC,NA,TRBV6-2/TRBV6-3,TRBJ2-1,15,NA
CASNGQGALGNEQFF,TGTGCCAGTAACGGACAGGGGGCGCTAGGCAATGAGCAGTTCTTC,TRBD1,TRBV19,TRBJ2-1,15,NA
CASRPRQGTTGELFF,TGTGCCAGCAGACCTAGACAGGGCACCACCGGGGAGCTGTTTTTT,TRBD1,TRBV27,TRBJ2-2,15,NA
CASSLGMGPLYEQYF,TGCGCCAGCAGCTTGGGAATGGGGCCCTTATACGAGCAGTACTTC,NA,TRBV5-1,TRBJ2-7,15,NA
CASSLYPGSHEQFF,TGTGCCAGCAGCTTATATCCAGGGTCCCATGAGCAGTTCTTC,NA,TRBV11-2,TRBJ2-1,14,NA
CASSRDRASGYTF,TGTGCCAGCAGCCGGGACAGGGCCAGTGGCTACACCTTC,TRBD1,TRBV12-3/TRBV12-4,TRBJ1-2,13,once
CASSLGRGRSGEKLFF,TGTGCCAGCAGCTTAGGTCGGGGGCGGAGCGGTGAAAAACTGTTTTTT,NA,TRBV7-8,TRBJ1-4,16,NA
CASSLEGGDSPLHF,TGTGCCAGCAGCTTAGAAGGGGGGGATTCACCCCTCCACTTT,NA,TRBV7-2,TRBJ1-6,14,few
CASSIDPRRQAEGYGGELFF,TGTGCCAGTAGTATAGATCCCCGCAGACAGGCCGAAGGGTATGGCGGGGAGCTGTTTTTT,NA,TRBV19,TRBJ2-2,20,once
CAWSVLVTEETQYF,TGTGCCTGGAGTGTACTCGTGACAGAAGAGACCCAGTACTTC,NA,TRBV30,TRBJ2-5,14,NA
CASSFPRNTGELFF,TGTGCCAGCAGCTTCCCACGGAACACCGGGGAGCTGTTTTTT,NA,TRBV5-5,TRBJ2-2,14,once
CASSYSRDSTNSPLHF,TGTGCCAGCAGTTACTCGAGGGACAGCACTAATTCACCCCTCCACTTT,TRBD1,TRBV6-5,TRBJ1-6,16,NA
CASSYSRGPQHF,TGTGCCAGCAGTTACTCAAGGGGGCCCCAGCATTTT,NA,TRBV6-2/TRBV6-3,TRBJ1-5,12,NA
CASTIDRSNTEAFF,TGTGCCAGCACCATTGACAGGAGCAACACTGAAGCTTTCTTT,NA,TRBV2,TRBJ1-1,14,NA
CASSYSTSYEQYF,TGTGCCAGCAGTTACTCGACCAGCTACGAGCAGTACTTC,NA,TRBV6-6,TRBJ2-7,13,once
CASSLGRGGGFQETQYF,TGTGCCAGCAGCTTAGGACGCGGGGGGGGGTTCCAAGAGACCCAGTACTTC,TRBD2,TRBV7-2,TRBJ2-5,17,few
CASSVYRTGGEAGELFF,TGCGCCAGCAGCGTGTACAGGACAGGGGGCGAGGCCGGGGAGCTGTTTTTT,TRBD1,TRBV5-1,TRBJ2-2,17,few
CASSLGFSGDTGELFF,TGTGCCAGCAGCTTAGGGTTTAGCGGGGACACCGGGGAGCTGTTTTTT,TRBD2,TRBV11-3,TRBJ2-2,16,NA
CASSPTGLSSQPQHF,TGTGCCAGCAGTCCGACAGGGTTGAGTTCTCAGCCCCAGCATTTT,TRBD1,TRBV6-5,TRBJ1-5,15,NA
CASSSGPLVFYEQYF,TGTGCCAGCAGCTCCGGGCCCCTAGTTTTCTACGAGCAGTACTTC,NA,TRBV21-1,TRBJ2-7,15,NA
CASSLGSGPNEKLFF,TGCGCCAGCAGCTTGGGGTCAGGGCCTAATGAAAAACTGTTTTTT,NA,TRBV5-1,TRBJ1-4,15,NA
CASSLLQSGSYTF,TGCGCCAGCAGCTTGCTCCAGTCCGGTAGCTACACCTTC,NA,TRBV5-1,TRBJ1-2,13,NA
CASSSPGQMIQYF,TGCGCCAGCAGCTCGCCGGGACAGATGATACAGTACTTC,TRBD1,TRBV5-1,TRBJ2-7,13,NA
CASSRDSGTGELTEQYF,TGTGCCAGCAGTCGCGACTCCGGGACAGGGGAACTCACCGAGCAGTACTTC,TRBD1,TRBV27,TRBJ2-7,17,NA
CAISPRDSNYGYTF,TGTGCCATCAGCCCGCGGGACAGTAACTATGGCTACACCTTC,TRBD1,TRBV10-3,TRBJ1-2,14,NA
CASSLGSVTDTQYF,TGTGCCAGCAGCTTGGGCTCCGTCACAGATACGCAGTATTTT,NA,TRBV7-9,TRBJ2-3,14,NA